What follows are 27 T cell receptor beta chains derived from one specimen sequenced in a study of response to subunit inactivated influenza vaccine. One entry per CDR3 protein results from TCRdb running MiXCR on the RT-PCR reads. The data show under 200,000 distinct CDR3 sequences, approximately 11% seen once. The specimen comprised CD8+ T cells sorted from PBMCs, sampled less than 30 months after vaccination. The receptors were gathered from a man in his fifties or sixties who received an inactivated influenza vaccine.

This chain connects TRBV6-5 to TRBJ1-2; TRBD1 matches at 11 bases. Germline assignment: CDR1 MNHEY and CDR2 SVGAGI. V shed 4 bases and J 5 bases; nucleotides not matched to a gene: 9. This CDR3 region has 16 residues. In DNA form, the CDR3 reads TGTGCCAGCAGTTCCACGGACAGGGGGCGATCTTATGGCTACACCTTC. Its protein product is CASSSTDRGRSYGYTF.

This clonotype has only a few counts. This rearrangement joins TRBV4-3 to TRBJ2-2; D gene unclear. The CDR3 has 14 residues. Trimming shortened V by 1 base and J by 3 bases, and 6 bases separated the two germline ends. Germline V gene sequence: CDR1 LGHNA, CDR2 YSLEER. The CDR3 nucleotides are TGCGCCAGCAGCCAAGGGTGGTACACCGGGGAGCTGTTTTTT. It is translated as CASSQGWYTGELFF.

This sequence joins TRBV19 and TRBJ2-1; TRBD2 is a possible D gene (5 bases). This CDR3 has 17 residues. Between the trimmed V and J ends, which lost 0 bases and 3 bases, there was a span of 15 bases. Germline assignment: CDR1 LNHDA and CDR2 SQIVND (reference sequence). The CDR3 DNA reads as TGTGCCAGTAGTATAGATTACCCGACGGGGATCTACAATGAGCAGTTCTTC. Translated: CASSIDYPTGIYNEQFF.

Only a few counts were recorded for this clonotype. The J gene is TRBJ2-1, the V gene TRBV28; D possibly corresponds to TRBD1 (6 bases). This CDR3 has 14 amino acids. V lost 4 bases to trimming and J lost 3 bases, with 10 bases between them. Germline assignment: CDR1 MDHEN and CDR2 SYDVKM. The CDR3 coding sequence is TGTGCCAGCAGTTCGCCGGACAGCTACAATGAGCAGTTCTTC. Amino acid sequence: CASSSPDSYNEQFF.

This clonotype was seen a few times. The gene calls are TRBV28 and TRBJ2-7; the D is unclear. The CDR3 sequence is 15 residues long. Trimming stripped 6 bases from V and 0 bases from J, with 15 bases between. CDR1 and CDR2 (germline): MDHEN, SYDVKM. The CDR3 here is CASRIGRTASYEQYF. The CDR3 region has the DNA TGTGCCAGCAGAATAGGACGGACGGCCTCCTACGAGCAGTACTTC.

There are a few counts of this clonotype. The CDR3 bases are TGTGCCAGCAGTTGGACTAAAGGAGCTGAAGCTTTCTTT. This translates into CASSWTKGAEAFF. V usage is TRBV6-5 and J usage is TRBJ1-1; D call uncertain. V dropped 4 bases and J dropped 6 bases, with 12 bases sitting between them. The CDR3 totals 13 residues. Germline assignment: CDR1 MNHEY and CDR2 SVGAGI.

This clonotype was observed a handful of times. The chain joins TRBV7-9 to TRBJ2-3; tentatively, D is TRBD1 (5 bases). Germline V gene sequence: CDR1 SEHNR, CDR2 FQNEAQ (reference sequence). Trimming removed 1 base from V and 3 bases from J, with 11 bases in between. CDR3 length: 15 amino acids. CDR3: CASSLGRAWTDTQYF. The CDR3 DNA reads TGTGCCAGCAGCTTAGGCAGGGCCTGGACAGATACGCAGTATTTT.

The chain is built from TRBV4-1 and TRBJ2-1; 8 nucleotides line up with TRBD2. The CDR3 has 16 amino acids. V trimming: 2 bases; J trimming: 5 bases; junction bases outside the gene matches: 8. CDR1 is MGHRA and CDR2 is YSYEKL in the germline V gene. This chain's CDR3 is CASSQWVAGPHNEQFF. As DNA, the CDR3 is TGCGCCAGCAGCCAATGGGTAGCGGGGCCCCACAATGAGCAGTTCTTC.

V gene TRBV7-9 combines with J gene TRBJ2-1; D unclear. Germline V gene sequence: CDR1 SEHNR, CDR2 FQNEAQ (reference sequence). CDR3 size: 14 residues. The V gene lost 3 bases and the J gene lost 0 bases, with 6 bases spanning the gap. CDR3 amino acids: CASSFVNSYNEQFF. The CDR3 DNA is TGTGCCAGCAGCTTCGTTAACTCCTACAATGAGCAGTTCTTC.

This clonotype was recorded a few times. The chain is built from TRBV11-2 and TRBJ2-7; unclear D gene. This CDR3 is built from 13 residues. CDR1 is SGHAT and CDR2 is FQNNGV in the germline V gene. V shed 1 base and J shed 6 bases, with 10 bases lying between them. The CDR3, as DNA: TGTGCCAGCAGCTTAGGTTTGGGATTCGAGCAGTACTTC. Its protein is CASSLGLGFEQYF.

This clonotype came up a few times. The rearrangement links TRBV9 to TRBJ2-3; D gene ambiguous. The V gene's germline CDR1 is SGDLS and CDR2 YYNGEE. The CDR3 loop spans 16 amino acids. The V and J ends lost 3 bases and 0 bases respectively, with 14 bases between them. CDR3 in amino acids: CASSAERSLSTDTQYF. CDR3 DNA sequence: TGTGCCAGCAGCGCCGAGCGTTCCCTCAGCACAGATACGCAGTATTTT.

This clonotype was picked up many times. This chain connects TRBV20-1 to TRBJ2-5, with 11 bases fitting TRBD2. CDR1 is DFQATT and CDR2 is SNEGSKA in the germline V gene (reference sequence). The length of the CDR3 is 17 residues. With 8 bases clipped from V and 0 bases from J, the junction kept 14 bases outside the gene matches. The DNA of the CDR3 is TGCAGTTCCTTAGCGGGAGGGCCCGTTTGGGACCAAGAGACCCAGTACTTC. This sequence encodes CSSLAGGPVWDQETQYF.

This clonotype was detected only a few times. This chain connects TRBV28 to TRBJ1-5, with D unclear. V lost 2 bases to trimming and J lost 6 bases, with 14 bases between them. Germline loops: CDR1 MDHEN, CDR2 SYDVKM. The CDR3 loop spans 15 amino acids. CDR3 sequence reads: CASSLNPFPAQPQHF. The CDR3 coding sequence is TGTGCCAGCAGTTTAAACCCGTTTCCAGCTCAGCCCCAGCATTTT.

The chain couples TRBV10-1 to TRBJ2-5; 10 nucleotides match TRBD2. Germline assignment: CDR1 WNHNN and CDR2 SYGVQD (reference sequence). The junction had 3 bases not matched to a gene; V was cut back by 0 bases and J by 5 bases. The CDR3 is made up of 15 amino acids. CDR3 coding DNA: TGCGCCAGCAGTGAGTCGTCTAGCGGGGGTGAGACCCAGTACTTC. Translating it yields CASSESSSGGETQYF.

This chain connects TRBV15 to TRBJ2-2; 9 nucleotides match TRBD1. The germline gives CDR1 LNHNV, CDR2 YYDKDF (reference sequence). V trimming: 6 bases; J trimming: 7 bases; junction bases outside the gene matches: 6. CDR3 length: 14 residues. CDR3 residues: CATSRDREVGELFF. DNA of the CDR3: TGTGCCACCAGTCGGGACAGGGAGGTCGGGGAGCTGTTTTTT. Drawing the rest from reference TRBV15 and TRBJ2-2, the complete variable domain is DAMVIQNPRYQVTQFGKPVTLSCSQTLNHNVMYWYQQKSSQAPKLLFHYYDKDFNNEADTPDNFQSRRPNTSFCFLDIRSPGLGDTAMYLCATSRDREVGELFFGEGSRLTVL.

In its sample, this clonotype was seen a few times. The chain recombines TRBV21-1 with TRBJ2-5; the table names TRBD2, a call not compared with the DNA. TRBV21-1 is given as a pseudogene. This CDR3 region has 14 residues. In DNA, the CDR3 is TGTGCCAGCAGACAAACTAGCGGACCAGAGACCCAGTACTTC. The encoded protein is CASRQTSGPETQYF.

This clonotype has a count of ten or more. The chain links TRBV2 to TRBJ2-2; possible D gene TRBD2, 5 bases. V lost 6 bases and J lost 5, with 10 bases in between. CDR3 length: 13 amino acids. CDR1 is SNHLY and CDR2 is FYNNEI in the germline V gene. CDR3 region: CASSNWETGELFF. As DNA, the CDR3 is TGTGCCAGCAGCAACTGGGAGACCGGGGAGCTGTTTTTT.

The J gene is TRBJ2-3, the V gene TRBV10-3, with 12 bases that match TRBD2. The CDR3 extends over 17 amino acids. With V trimmed by 0 bases and J by 2 bases, 3 bases remained unmatched. CDR1 and CDR2 (germline): ENHRY, SYGVKD. This CDR3 is CAISESTSGGPTDTQYF. The CDR3 DNA sequence: TGTGCCATCAGTGAGTCGACTAGCGGGGGACCCACAGATACGCAGTATTTT.

The V call is TRBV29-1, the J call TRBJ2-1; maybe TRBD2 (5 bases). V was shortened by 2 bases and J by 7 bases, with 18 bases between the two germline ends. This CDR3 comprises 15 residues. Germline V gene lookup returns CDR1 SQVTM and CDR2 ANQGSEA. CDR3 nucleotide sequence: TGCAGCGTTGAAAACCTTGGGCGGGTTCAGAATGAGCAGTTCTTC. Residues: CSVENLGRVQNEQFF.

The chain carries TRBV29-1 and TRBJ1-2; D uncertain. V shed 0 bases and J shed 8 bases, with 16 bases lying between them. CDR1 SQVTM and CDR2 ANQGSEA come from the germline V gene. CDR3 length: 14 residues. CDR3 region: CSVEEGTLARGYTF. For the CDR3, the DNA is TGCAGCGTTGAAGAGGGAACCCTGGCTCGAGGCTACACCTTC.

This clonotype has more than one count but fewer than ten. The rearrangement uses TRBV9 and TRBJ2-7, with a possible D match to TRBD1 (6 bases). CDR1 is SGDLS and CDR2 is YYNGEE in the germline V gene. V lost 0 bases, J lost 3 bases, and 13 bases lay in between. This CDR3 is built from 15 residues. In nucleotides, the CDR3 is TGTGCCAGCAGCGTAGGGGCAGGGGACCGCTACGAGCAGTACTTC. Protein product: CASSVGAGDRYEQYF.

This clonotype has just a few counts. The rearrangement joins TRBV20-1 to TRBJ2-7, with 9 bases lining up with TRBD2. Germline V gives CDR1 DFQATT, CDR2 SNEGSKA (reference sequence). The CDR3 loop spans 12 amino acids. Unmatched junction bases numbered 3, after V lost 4 bases and J lost 5 bases. CDR3 DNA sequence: TGCAGTGCTATGCGGGAGGGCCACGAGCAGTACTTC. Its protein is CSAMREGHEQYF.

This chain links TRBV10-2 with TRBJ1-2; no clear D. Germline CDR1 is WSHSY and CDR2 is SAAADI. The CDR3 is 13 residues long. V lost 1 base and J 8 bases, leaving 11 bases between the germline ends. DNA of the CDR3: TGCGCCAGCAGTGAGTGGTCCTCCATGGGCTACACCTTC. Protein: CASSEWSSMGYTF.

The V and J genes are TRBV25-1 and TRBJ2-2; no clear D. The CDR3 has 11 amino acids. Deletions cut 4 bases from V and 8 bases from J, with 5 bases between. Germline loops: CDR1 MGHDK, CDR2 SYGVNS. CDR3 coding DNA: TGTGCCAGCAGTGTCTCAGGGGAGCTGTTTTTT. Translated: CASSVSGELFF.

The chain combines TRBV20-1 with TRBJ2-1; 7 bases are shared with TRBD2. Germline V CDR1 and CDR2: DFQATT, SNEGSKA (reference sequence). V dropped 4 bases and J dropped 3; count of bases not matched to a gene: 6. The CDR3 contains 14 residues. CDR3 in DNA: TGCAGTGCTAACCCTAGCGGCTACTACAATGAGCAGTTCTTC. This translates into CSANPSGYYNEQFF.

This clonotype occurred a few times. The chain is built from TRBV4-3 and TRBJ2-7, with TRBD1 matching 8 bases. Unmatched junction bases numbered 4, after V lost 1 base and J lost 2 bases. The CDR3 has 15 residues. The germline V gene encodes CDR1 LGHNA and CDR2 YSLEER. CDR3 in amino acids: CASSQVYRGTYEQYF. The CDR3 bases are TGCGCCAGCAGCCAAGTTTACAGGGGGACCTACGAGCAGTACTTC.

This clonotype occurred many times. This chain joins TRBV4-1 and TRBJ1-1; 8 bases are a match to TRBD1. The germline gives CDR1 MGHRA, CDR2 YSYEKL. Losses at the gene ends were 4 bases for V and 5 bases for J; bases not matched to a gene: 6. This CDR3 spans 14 amino acids. The CDR3 is CASSLRTGQTEAFF. The CDR3, as DNA: TGCGCCAGCAGCCTACGGACAGGGCAGACTGAAGCTTTCTTT.